This TCR beta chain is drawn from a study of blood T cell repertoires in COVID-19. The CDR3 consists of 14 residues. Germline CDR1 and CDR2: SGHTS and YDEGEE. The V and J ends lost 5 bases and 5 bases, in that order; junction bases with no gene match: 5. Sequencing used immunoSEQ multiplex PCR; TCRdb keeps in-frame clones, though not all of them. The data show approximately 380,000 clones, 88% seen once. Specimen: PBMCs or T cells enriched from blood (not recorded which). The rearrangement links TRBV5-8 to TRBJ2-7; TRBD1 matches at 12 bases. This receptor was taken from a woman aged 18-29 years who had recovered from COVID-19. The CDR3 loop reads CASRLGQGAHEQYF. In nucleotides, the CDR3 is TGTGCCAGCAGGCTGGGACAGGGGGCCCACGAGCAGTACTTC.